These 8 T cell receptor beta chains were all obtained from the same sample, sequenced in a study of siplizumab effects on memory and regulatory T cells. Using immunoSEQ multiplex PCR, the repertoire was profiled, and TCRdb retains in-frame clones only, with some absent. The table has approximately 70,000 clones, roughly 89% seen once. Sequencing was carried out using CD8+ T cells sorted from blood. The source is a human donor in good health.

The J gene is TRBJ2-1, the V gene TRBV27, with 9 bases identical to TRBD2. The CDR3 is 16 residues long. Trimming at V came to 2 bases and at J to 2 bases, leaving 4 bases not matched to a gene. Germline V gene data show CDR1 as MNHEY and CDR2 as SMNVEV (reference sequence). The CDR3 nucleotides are TGTGCCAGCAGTTTAACAGCGGGGGGCGCCTACAATGAGCAGTTCTTC. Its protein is CASSLTAGGAYNEQFF.

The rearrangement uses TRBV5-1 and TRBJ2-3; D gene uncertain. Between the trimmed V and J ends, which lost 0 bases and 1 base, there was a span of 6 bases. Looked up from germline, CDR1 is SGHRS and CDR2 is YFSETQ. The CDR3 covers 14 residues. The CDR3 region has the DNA TGCGCCAGCAGCTTGGCAATCCGCACAGATACGCAGTATTTT. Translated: CASSLAIRTDTQYF.

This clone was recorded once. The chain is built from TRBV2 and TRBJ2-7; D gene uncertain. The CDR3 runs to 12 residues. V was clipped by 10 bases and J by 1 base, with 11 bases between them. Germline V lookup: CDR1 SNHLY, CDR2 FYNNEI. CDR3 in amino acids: CATSDLSYEQYF. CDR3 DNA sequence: TGTGCCACCTCGGACCTTTCCTACGAGCAGTACTTC.

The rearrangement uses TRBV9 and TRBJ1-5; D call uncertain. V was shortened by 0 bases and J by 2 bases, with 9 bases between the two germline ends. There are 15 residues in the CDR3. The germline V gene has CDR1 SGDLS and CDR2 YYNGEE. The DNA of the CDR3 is TGTGCCAGCAGCGTAGGGGTGTCAGGCAATCAGCCCCAGCATTTT. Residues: CASSVGVSGNQPQHF.

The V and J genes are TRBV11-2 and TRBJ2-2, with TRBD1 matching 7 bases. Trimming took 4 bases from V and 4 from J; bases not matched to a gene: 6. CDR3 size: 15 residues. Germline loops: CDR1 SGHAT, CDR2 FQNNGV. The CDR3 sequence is CASSSRDRATGELFF. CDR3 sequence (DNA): TGTGCCAGCAGCTCTCGAGACAGGGCCACCGGGGAGCTGTTTTTT.

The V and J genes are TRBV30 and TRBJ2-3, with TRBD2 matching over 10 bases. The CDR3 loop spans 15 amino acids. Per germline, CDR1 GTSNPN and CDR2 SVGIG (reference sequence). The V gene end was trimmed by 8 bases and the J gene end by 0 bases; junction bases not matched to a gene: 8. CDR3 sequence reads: CALGTSATSTDTQYF. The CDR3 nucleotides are TGTGCCCTTGGGACTAGCGCTACTAGCACAGATACGCAGTATTTT.

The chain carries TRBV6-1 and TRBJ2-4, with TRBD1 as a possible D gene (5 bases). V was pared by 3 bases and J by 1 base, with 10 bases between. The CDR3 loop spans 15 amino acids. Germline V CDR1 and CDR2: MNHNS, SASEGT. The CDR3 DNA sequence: TGTGCCAGCAGTGACCAGGGATCGGCCAAAAACATTCAGTACTTC. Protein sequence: CASSDQGSAKNIQYF.

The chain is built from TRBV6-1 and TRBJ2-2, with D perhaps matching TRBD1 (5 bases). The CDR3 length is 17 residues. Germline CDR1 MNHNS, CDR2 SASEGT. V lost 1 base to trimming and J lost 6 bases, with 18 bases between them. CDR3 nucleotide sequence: TGTGCCAGCAGTGAAGGCCCCGGCGCAGGGCTGTCCGGGGAGCTGTTTTTT. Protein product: CASSEGPGAGLSGELFF.